Listed below are T cell receptor beta chains from one sample, sequenced in a study of cytomegalovirus exposure and HLA in healthy donors. Method: immunoSEQ multiplex PCR; TCRdb's copy keeps in-frame clones and lacks some. The repertoire consists of 110,000 or so clones, with about 94% occurring once and the leading ten covering approximately 0.67%. Sequencing was carried out using PBMCs. These receptors were collected from a woman aged 18-29 years in good health and CMV-seronegative. The CDR3 runs from the conserved cysteine through the conserved F or W.

J | V | CDR3
TRBJ1-1 | TRBV25-1 | CASSDWPPRQNTEAFF
TRBJ2-7 | TRBV4-3 | CASSHPTSDYEQYF
TRBJ1-5 | TRBV19 | CASSLQGRGSNQPQHF
TRBJ1-4 | TRBV2 | CASSGQGGYNEKLFF
TRBJ1-1 | TRBV19 | CASSIDRTEAFF
TRBJ1-2 | TRBV28 | CATKRGSNYGYTF
TRBJ1-5 | TRBV28 | CASSTDRAIVSNQPQHF
TRBJ1-1 | TRBV19 | CASSYGQKAFF
TRBJ2-1 | TRBV5-8 | CASSFAGAMDEQFF
TRBJ2-7 | TRBV5-6 | CASSAGQGAYEVQYF
TRBJ2-7 | TRBV28 | CASRAGGFYEQYF
TRBJ1-2 | TRBV28 | CASSLIVREQFGYTF
TRBJ1-4 | TRBV11-2 | CASSLAEWGATNEKLFF
TRBJ2-2 | TRBV6-5 | CASRRHAGELFF
TRBJ2-5 | TRBV7-3 | CASSPRAGGSETQYF
TRBJ2-7 | TRBV7-7 | CASSLEAGSSYEQYF
TRBJ1-1 | TRBV7-3 | CASSPARTKMDTEAFF
TRBJ2-2 | TRBV2 | CASSADRGRTGELFF
TRBJ1-1 | TRBV5-1 | CASGIETGGTEAFF
TRBJ2-2 | TRBV6-5 | CASSLGRGGRTGELFF
TRBJ2-2 | TRBV10-3 | CAIRDATGPTGELFF
TRBJ2-7 | TRBV2 | CASSAGTGPTYEQYF
TRBJ1-2 | TRBV7-9 | CASSLGPGGVFYGYTF
TRBJ1-4 | TRBV2 | CASSTGGREKLFF
TRBJ1-2 | TRBV29-1 | CSVVPLQGAPGGYTF
TRBJ2-1 | TRBV19 | CASTIGPGSYNEQFF
TRBJ1-1 | TRBV19 | CASSGTGMNTEAFF
TRBJ2-2 | TRBV7-6 | CASSSLAGVAGELFF
TRBJ2-5 | TRBV5-4 | CASSYTDRGQETQYF
TRBJ1-3 | TRBV2 | CASSDRVPGNTIYF
TRBJ1-2 | TRBV7-9 | CASSLGAGGYTF
TRBJ1-1 | TRBV6-5 | CASSYNGGVNTEAFF
TRBJ1-1 | TRBV1 | CTSRRYPTSENTEAFF
TRBJ2-5 | TRBV13 | CASSLRGETQYF
TRBJ2-3 | TRBV5-7 | CASRSLAGGKYF
TRBJ2-1 | TRBV28 | CASSFPGEGNEQFF
TRBJ2-1 | TRBV7-8 | CASSQGLAGPREEFF
TRBJ2-7 | TRBV19 | CASSPSQRTYEQYF
TRBJ1-1 | TRBV6-6 | CASTTDVGGTFF
TRBJ2-5 | TRBV28 | CASSILAGDHQTQYF
TRBJ1-6 | TRBV28 | CASTGQGGSPLHF
TRBJ1-1 | TRBV2 | CASTGPGDGGEAFF
TRBJ1-6 | TRBV7-8 | CASSPTRTGNSPLHF
TRBJ1-5 | TRBV19 | CASSIAQHSNQPQHF
TRBJ2-7 | TRBV7-3 | CASSPGGARAYEQYF
TRBJ2-1 | TRBV14 | CASSPREVYNEQFF